Below are 28 T cell receptor beta chains sequenced from a single sample in a study of blood T cell repertoires in COVID-19. Profiled with immunoSEQ multiplex PCR; TCRdb holds only in-frame clones, not every one. In the table there are approximately 150,000 clones, about 81% of which are singletons. Material for sequencing was peripheral blood. These receptors all come from a woman in her seventies with acute or convalescent COVID-19.

The chain joins TRBV28 to TRBJ2-2, with unresolved D. Per germline, CDR1 MDHEN and CDR2 SYDVKM. This CDR3 comprises 12 residues. Trimming pared 3 bases from V and 9 bases from J, leaving 8 bases between. The DNA of the CDR3 is TGTGCCAGCAGTTTCACTCATCGGGAGCTGTTTTTT. It codes for CASSFTHRELFF. Based on the CDR3 plus reference TRBV28 and TRBJ2-2, the full variable domain is DVKVTQSSRYLVKRTGEKVFLECVQDMDHENMFWYRQDPGLGLRLIYFSYDVKMKEKGDIPEGYSVSREKKERFSLILESASTNQTSMYLCASSFTHRELFFGEGSRLTVL.

This clone was found once. V gene TRBV30 combines with J gene TRBJ2-7; TRBD1 matches at 10 bases. Germline V gene sequence: CDR1 GTSNPN, CDR2 SVGIG (reference sequence). The CDR3 is 14 residues long. Trimming at V came to 2 bases and at J to 6 bases, leaving 7 bases not matched to a gene. The CDR3, as DNA: TGTGCCTGGAGTTTTAGTTGGACAGGGGGCGAGCAGTACTTC. Translation: CAWSFSWTGGEQYF. Full variable domain (remainder filled in from reference TRBV30 and TRBJ2-7): SQTIHQWPATLVQPVGSPLSLECTVEGTSNPNLYWYRQAAGRGLQLLFYSVGIGQISSEVPQNLSASRPQDRQFILSSKKLLLSDSGFYLCAWSFSWTGGEQYFGPGTRLTVT.

V usage is TRBV19 and J usage is TRBJ1-5, with a possible D match to TRBD1 (6 bases). This CDR3 comprises 14 residues. The germline V gene has CDR1 LNHDA and CDR2 SQIVND (reference sequence). V dropped 3 bases and J dropped 7 bases, with 13 bases sitting between them. Here the CDR3 DNA reads TGTGCCAGTAGTATCAACAGGGTGGGGCAGCCCCAGCATTTT. Protein: CASSINRVGQPQHF.

This sequence joins TRBV12-3 or TRBV12-4 and TRBJ2-7; D might be TRBD1 (6 bases). The CDR3 is made up of 13 amino acids. The V and J ends lost 4 bases and 4 bases respectively, with 11 bases between them. The CDR3 region is CASSSGDTYEQYF. The CDR3 DNA reads TGTGCCAGCAGTTCAGGGGACACGTACGAGCAGTACTTC.

This sequence joins TRBV3-1 (or the pseudogene TRBV3-2) and TRBJ2-3; 12 bases are a match to TRBD2. The V gene end was trimmed by 4 bases and the J gene end by 2 bases; junction bases not matched to a gene: 7. In germline, CDR1 is LGHDT, CDR2 YNNKEL (reference sequence). The CDR3 is made up of 17 amino acids. CDR3 nucleotide sequence: TGTGCCAGCAGCCGGAGACTAGCGGGGGTGTCCACAGATACGCAGTATTTT. It translates to CASSRRLAGVSTDTQYF.

The chain has TRBV29-1 and TRBJ1-2, with TRBD1 as a possible D gene (6 bases). Germline V lookup: CDR1 SQVTM, CDR2 ANQGSEA. V was pared by 2 bases and J by 4 bases, with 14 bases between. The CDR3 is made up of 14 amino acids. The DNA for the CDR3 is TGCAGCGTTGAACCTGCGGACAGCTCCTATGGCTACACCTTC. Amino acids: CSVEPADSSYGYTF. Full variable domain (rest looked up from reference TRBV29-1 and TRBJ1-2): SAVISQKPSRDICQRGTSLTIQCQVDSQVTMMFWYRQQPGQSLTLIATANQGSEATYESGFVIDKFPISRPNLTFSTLTVSNMSPEDSSIYLCSVEPADSSYGYTFGSGTRLTVV.

V gene TRBV18 combines with J gene TRBJ2-3; D is undetermined. Trimming cost V 1 base and J 0 bases, with 8 bases left between them. The CDR3 contains 15 residues. The germline V gene has CDR1 KGHSH and CDR2 LQKENI. This CDR3 is CASSPLSRSTDTQYF. As DNA, the CDR3 is TGTGCCAGCTCACCACTTAGCCGGAGCACAGATACGCAGTATTTT.

The chain uses TRBV11-2 and TRBJ1-1; possible D gene TRBD1, 6 bases. Germline V CDR1 and CDR2: SGHAT, FQNNGV. The V gene lost 6 bases and the J gene lost 8 bases, with 13 bases spanning the gap. This CDR3 is built from 12 residues. CDR3 amino acids: CASRSMQGEAFF. As DNA, the CDR3 is TGTGCCAGCAGATCGATGCAGGGGGAAGCTTTCTTT.

The chain recombines TRBV6-5 with TRBJ1-1; the match to TRBD1 covers 9 bases. The V and J ends lost 8 bases and 11 bases, in that order; junction bases with no gene match: 9. The germline CDR1 and CDR2 sequences are MNHEY and SVGAGI. CDR3 length equals 12 residues. In DNA, the CDR3 is TGTGCCAGCCAACAGGGGGCGCTTAGCGCTTTCTTT. This translates into CASQQGALSAFF.

A note on this clone: This specimen includes other DNA sequences encoding the same CDR3. The V gene is TRBV19, the J gene TRBJ2-7, with TRBD1 matching 7 bases. The trim removed 2 bases at V and 3 bases at J, leaving 4 bases unmatched. This CDR3 is built from 14 residues. Germline CDR1 reads LNHDA; CDR2 reads SQIVND (reference sequence). CDR3 in DNA: TGTGCCAGTAGTATAACGGGACAGCTCTACGAGCAGTACTTC. The encoded protein is CASSITGQLYEQYF. Full variable domain (outside the CDR3, taken from reference TRBV19 and TRBJ2-7): DGGITQSPKYLFRKEGQNVTLSCEQNLNHDAMYWYRQDPGQGLRLIYYSQIVNDFQKGDIAEGYSVSREKKESFPLTVTSAQKNPTAFYLCASSITGQLYEQYFGPGTRLTVT.

The CDR3 protein is CASGLDGQATDTQYF. In nucleotides, the CDR3 is TGTGCTAGTGGTTTGGATGGACAGGCCACAGATACGCAGTATTTT. The gene calls are TRBV12-5 and TRBJ2-3; 7 nucleotides agree with TRBD1. Germline V gives CDR1 LGHNT, CDR2 FRNRAP. The V segment lost 1 base and the J segment 2 bases; nucleotides outside the gene matches: 3. CDR3 length equals 15 residues. Combining the CDR3 with reference TRBV12-5 and TRBJ2-3 gives the whole variable domain DARVTQTPRHKVTEMGQEVTMRCQPILGHNTVFWYRQTMMQGLELLAYFRNRAPLDDSGMPKDRFSAEMPDATLATLKIQPSEPRDSAVYFCASGLDGQATDTQYFGPGTRLTVL.

This chain connects TRBV2 to TRBJ2-1, with TRBD1 matching over 10 bases. V was pared by 6 bases and J by 4 bases, with 3 bases of the junction left unmatched. The CDR3 runs to 14 residues. CDR1 and CDR2 from the germline V gene are SNHLY and FYNNEI. CDR3 coding DNA: TGTGCCAGCAGGGGACAGGGGATTTACAATGAGCAGTTCTTC. Amino acids: CASRGQGIYNEQFF.

V usage is TRBV13 and J usage is TRBJ2-1; 8 bases map to TRBD2. Trimming cost V 5 bases and J 3 bases; bases outside gene matches: 6. Germline V gene data show CDR1 as PRHDT and CDR2 as FYEKMQ (reference sequence). The CDR3 runs to 15 residues. Here the CDR3 reads CASSSTSGNYNEQFF. In nucleotides, the CDR3 is TGTGCCAGCAGCAGTACTAGCGGCAACTACAATGAGCAGTTCTTC.

This chain joins TRBV5-4 and TRBJ2-1, with D tentatively TRBD2 (5 bases). The germline V gene encodes CDR1 SGHNT and CDR2 YYREEE (reference sequence). The CDR3 is 13 amino acids. V lost 3 bases and J 8 bases, leaving 12 bases between the germline ends. In nucleotides, the CDR3 is TGTGCCAGCAGCTCTTCACTAGAACATGAGCAGTTCTTC. Amino acid sequence: CASSSSLEHEQFF.

This clone was seen repeatedly, ten times or more. V is TRBV27 and J is TRBJ1-1; D unclear. Trimming took 3 bases from V and 4 from J, leaving 15 bases between them. CDR3 size: 15 residues. The V gene's germline CDR1 is MNHEY and CDR2 SMNVEV (reference sequence). As DNA, the CDR3 is TGTGCCAGCAGTTTCGGACTTAGGAGTCGCACTGAAGCTTTCTTT. It yields the protein CASSFGLRSRTEAFF.

The genes are TRBV11-2 and TRBJ1-2; TRBD1 agrees at 8 bases. CDR1 is SGHAT and CDR2 is FQNNGV in the germline V gene. V lost 5 bases to trimming and J lost 3 bases; unmatched junction nucleotides: 14. This CDR3 comprises 17 residues. The CDR3 bases are TGTGCCAGCAGCGGGGGAGTCGGACAGGGATATGACTATGGCTACACCTTC. Translating it yields CASSGGVGQGYDYGYTF.

The CDR3 is CASSLAARGPLHF. CDR3 DNA sequence: TGTGCCAGCAGTTTGGCAGCTCGGGGACCCCTCCACTTT. V usage is TRBV27 and J usage is TRBJ1-6; unclear D gene. Trimming stripped 3 bases from V and 12 bases from J, with 12 bases between. From germline, CDR1 is MNHEY and CDR2 SMNVEV (reference sequence). The CDR3 runs to 13 residues.

The chain combines TRBV21-1 with TRBJ1-1. TRBV21-1 constitutes a pseudogene. The CDR3 length is 17 residues. The CDR3: CASSKEGGQTVNTEAFF. The CDR3 DNA reads TGTGCCAGCAGCAAAGAGGGGGGGCAGACAGTAAACACTGAAGCTTTCTTT.

This sequence joins TRBV11-2 and TRBJ2-1, with 9 nucleotides matching TRBD2. V was pared by 4 bases and J by 14 bases, with 9 bases of the junction left unmatched. The CDR3 runs 13 residues. CDR1 and CDR2 (germline): SGHAT, FQNNGV. CDR3 sequence reads: CASSWRESGGKFF. CDR3 coding DNA: TGTGCCAGCAGCTGGCGGGAAAGCGGGGGGAAGTTCTTC.

This clone was detected only a few times. This chain uses TRBV3-1 (or the pseudogene TRBV3-2) with TRBJ1-5; TRBD1 is a possible D gene (5 bases). The germline CDR1 and CDR2 sequences are LGHDT and YNNKEL (reference sequence). The V and J ends lost 4 bases and 0 bases respectively, with 13 bases between them. The CDR3 sequence is 16 residues long. The CDR3 nucleotides read TGTGCCAGCAGCCGAGGACACTCCTATAGCAATCAGCCCCAGCATTTT. Its translation: CASSRGHSYSNQPQHF.

As to this clone: The sample contains more than one DNA sequence encoding this CDR3. The V call is TRBV12-3 or TRBV12-4, the J call TRBJ1-1, with D maybe TRBD1 (5 bases). Between the trimmed V and J ends, which lost 3 bases and 1 base, there was a span of 6 bases. The CDR3 is made up of 13 amino acids. CDR3 region: CASSLGQNTEAFF. The CDR3 DNA follows: TGTGCCAGCAGTTTGGGGCAGAACACTGAAGCTTTCTTT.

The chain combines TRBV6-5 with TRBJ2-7; 8 bases are a match to TRBD1. The CDR3 is 15 amino acids. After removal of 2 bases from V and 5 bases from J, the junction contained 8 bases not matched to a gene. CDR1 is MNHEY and CDR2 is SVGAGI in the germline V gene. CDR3 sequence reads: CASSYADWTGNEQYF. The CDR3 DNA reads TGTGCCAGCAGTTACGCGGACTGGACAGGGAACGAGCAGTACTTC.

The rearrangement joins TRBV30 to TRBJ2-5; 7 nucleotides match TRBD1. The CDR3 totals 14 residues. The V segment lost 2 bases and the J segment 3 bases; nucleotides outside the gene matches: 6. The germline gives CDR1 GTSNPN, CDR2 SVGIG (reference sequence). CDR3 residues: CAWSRAGGEETQYF. The CDR3 DNA reads as TGTGCCTGGAGTAGAGCAGGGGGAGAAGAGACCCAGTACTTC.

The V and J genes are TRBV5-1 and TRBJ2-1, with TRBD2 identical over 7 bases. J was trimmed by 2 bases and V by 0 bases; bases with no gene match: 2. The CDR3 covers 15 residues. Germline values: CDR1 SGHRS, CDR2 YFSETQ. This chain's CDR3 is CASSLGGGTYNEQFF. The CDR3 DNA is TGCGCCAGCAGCTTGGGGGGAGGGACCTACAATGAGCAGTTCTTC.

The chain employs TRBV28 and TRBJ1-5; D is unclear. V lost 3 bases and J 6 bases, leaving 6 bases between the germline ends. CDR3 length equals 12 residues. Germline V gene lookup returns CDR1 MDHEN and CDR2 SYDVKM. The CDR3 DNA sequence: TGTGCCAGCAGTTTTGGCAGTCAGCCCCAGCATTTT. The encoded protein is CASSFGSQPQHF.

This sequence joins TRBV5-4 and TRBJ2-7; 7 nucleotides match TRBD2. The germline V gene encodes CDR1 SGHNT and CDR2 YYREEE (reference sequence). J was trimmed by 2 bases and V by 0 bases; bases with no gene match: 5. This CDR3 is 15 amino acids long. The CDR3 reads CASSLGLAEAYEQYF. In nucleotides, the CDR3 is TGTGCCAGCAGCTTGGGGCTAGCGGAGGCCTACGAGCAGTACTTC. Complete variable domain (other parts from reference TRBV5-4 and TRBJ2-7): ETGVTQSPTHLIKTRGQQVTLRCSSQSGHNTVSWYQQALGQGPQFIFQYYREEENGRGNFPPRFSGLQFPNYSSELNVNALELDDSALYLCASSLGLAEAYEQYFGPGTRLTVT.

The V gene is TRBV7-8, the J gene TRBJ1-6; D remains unclear. From germline, CDR1 is SGHVS and CDR2 FQNEAQ. The V gene lost 3 bases and the J gene lost 8 bases, with 11 bases spanning the gap. The CDR3 has 14 residues. DNA of the CDR3: TGTGCCAGCAGCTTCTCACCTGAGGATTCACCCCTCCACTTT. It is translated as CASSFSPEDSPLHF. Full variable domain (outside the CDR3, taken from reference TRBV7-8 and TRBJ1-6): GAGVSQSPRYKVAKRGQDVALRCDPISGHVSLFWYQQALGQGPEFLTYFQNEAQLDKSGLPSDRFFAERPEGSVSTLKIQRTQQEDSAVYLCASSFSPEDSPLHFGNGTRLTVT.

V and J are TRBV18 and TRBJ1-1; D is undetermined. The germline V gene encodes CDR1 KGHSH and CDR2 LQKENI. The V gene lost 3 bases and the J gene lost 0 bases, with 11 bases spanning the gap. This CDR3 is 15 amino acids long. The CDR3 protein is CASSPPNYLNTEAFF. DNA of the CDR3: TGTGCCAGCTCACCGCCCAATTACTTGAACACTGAAGCTTTCTTT.